This TCR beta chain was captured in a study of identical twins' blood T cells. Study as a whole: Roughly 6 alpha and six beta libraries together yielded about 50 million reads. Study-wide results and limits: Twins shared about as many clonotypes as their cloneset sizes predicted.

V lost 3 bases and J lost 5, with 7 bases in between. Germline V gene sequence: CDR1 PRHDT, CDR2 FYEKMQ (reference sequence). The CDR3 length is 13 residues. A previously described protocol, modified, built RNA-based TCR cDNA libraries. Sample barcodes were added at both library ends during cDNA synthesis. Via MiXCR, TCRdb re-called the 5' RACE reads, giving one row per CDR3 protein. The data hold a few hundred thousand distinct CDR3 sequences, with 25% to 35% observed a single time. Notes on this clonotype: Its antigen is not known. A much larger clone is a single base away; this may be a read error.

This TCR was sampled from a woman aged 18 to 50 in good health. The chain joins TRBV13 to TRBJ1-4; D unclear. Input material: PBMCs. The CDR3 reads CASSLAANEKLFF. In DNA, the CDR3 is TGTGCCAGCAGCTTGGCGGCGAATGAAAAACTGTTTTTT.